Detailed here is one T cell receptor (beta chain). This clone was counted ten times or more. The specificity of this receptor is unknown. No base quality information exists; no much larger clone differs at one position. The method behind the library was PCR. The listed sequencing device is Illumina HiSeq 4000. High-throughput sequencing was used to profile the TCR beta-chain CDR3 region of each patient. The authors' analysis ran thus. A classifier to discriminate distant-metastatic papillary thyroid cancer patients was built from CDR3 differences across clinicopathological groups. The Shannon index was used to measure repertoire diversity, and the Morisita-Horn index was used to measure how similar tumor and blood repertoires were. TCRdb took the public reads, trimmed them with fastp at Q25, ran MiXCR for clone calling and kept in-frame beta chains. The V and J calls reflect TCRdb's pipeline rather than the authors' work. The sample has fewer than 40,000 clones on record, 25% to 30% of them singletons. Approximately 30% of the sample goes to the ten largest clones.

None of the patients had been given any treatment before thyroid surgery. The study retrospectively analysed patient clinical samples collected from the early 2010s to the late 2010s using T-cell receptor beta sequencing. Its CDR3 holds 15 amino acids, cysteine through phenylalanine. Kept here is only the CDR3 DNA, which spans 45 bases and is read in frame from base 1. For CDR1 and CDR2, the germline V gene lists MRHNA and SNTAGT. V is pared back by 2 bases and J by 5 bases, with 13 bases lying between the germline termini. The data were obtained in a study of metastatic and nonmetastatic thyroid tumors (dated by TCRdb to about 2020). Background on the whole study: Repertoires from peripheral blood and from tumor or nodule tissue samples of malignant and benign thyroid patients were compared.

Beyond this particular receptor, the publication reports: In both blood and tumor samples, malignant tumors were reported to have significantly higher TCR beta diversity than benign nodules.

This sequence uses TRBV6-4 and TRBJ2-1; the best D guess is TRBD1, with 6 bases matching. This clonotype was sampled from a female donor with papillary thyroid cancer or a benign thyroid nodule (not recorded which). Some clones in this sample may be carry-over from other donors' samples. The sequenced material came from blood. The CDR3 reads CASSDTTGTNNEQFF. The sequenced DNA: TGTGCCAGCAGTGACACCACCGGGACAAACAATGAGCAGTTCTTC.